This T cell receptor beta chain appears in the sequencing data of a study of vaccination and CD4 T cells after COVID-19. As for the study in general: Post-vaccine sampling followed dose two by a median 72 days (range 14 to 241). The cells were exposed to overlapping spike peptides originating from SARS-CoV-2, HCoV-NL63, HCoV-OC43 and HCoV-229E for stimulation.

With respect to this clonotype: Its antigen is unidentified.

The Oncomine TCR Beta short-read assay sequenced DNA from cultured CD4+ T cells. Researchers extracted genomic DNA from CD4+ T cells that had been cultured. TCRdb called the PCR reads again in MiXCR, with one record for every CDR3 protein. There are about 13,000 distinct CDR3 sequences in the sample; more than 70% occur only once, and roughly 27% lies in the top ten. This CDR3 is built from 16 residues. Germline V CDR1 and CDR2: SGHTA, FQGNSA. V was pared by 5 bases and J by 0 bases, with 10 bases of the junction left unmatched. Treatment denoted: approximately nine-day PBMC culture with coronavirus spike peptide pools or control peptides (ViraFEST assay). Positive SARS-CoV-2 PCR tests in convalescent patients dated from March to December 2020, pre-Alpha, Beta and Delta.

This clonotype was obtained from a human donor who had recovered from COVID-19. The sample was CD4+ T cells from blood, cultured in vitro. This sequence joins TRBV7-2 and TRBJ2-7, with 7 bases lining up with TRBD1. The CDR3: CASSPQGVRSSYEQYF. CDR3 nucleotides: TGTGCCAGCAGCCCCCAGGGGGTTCGGAGCTCCTACGAGCAGTACTTC.